This T cell receptor (beta chain) was sequenced during a study of low-dose radiotherapy and immunotherapy resistance in tumors. About the research overall: Cohort 1 was given 0.5 Gy per fraction every 2 weeks, for 6.5 Gy total. Intravenous ipilimumab 1 mg/kg every six weeks was given with nivolumab 240 mg every two weeks. Treatment included intravenous cyclophosphamide dosed at 200 mg/m2 every two weeks, one day before radiation and immunotherapy.

This clonotype appeared many times. Time point indicated: before trial treatment. In the RACIN dose-escalation trial, donors got nivolumab plus ipilimumab with aspirin, cyclophosphamide and radiotherapy. TRAV- and TRBV-specific primers were used for first-strand cDNA, which covered alpha and beta chains. A roughly 20-cycle PCR with a constant-region primer and V-primer adapter amplified TCRs. TCRdb analysed the reads with MiXCR anew, one entry per CDR3 protein. This table has around 68,000 distinct CDR3 sequences, around 27% appearing once. V lost 4 bases, J lost 2 bases, and 6 bases stayed unmatched. Germline assignment: CDR1 SGHRS and CDR2 YFSETQ. The CDR3 loop spans 15 amino acids.

This receptor was obtained from a male donor with rectosigmoid adenocarcinoma. The sample in question was PBMCs, obtained before treatment. The V gene is TRBV5-1, the J gene TRBJ1-3; 7 nucleotides agree with TRBD1. The CDR3 is CASSQTTGPGNTIYF. For the CDR3, the DNA is TGCGCCAGCAGCCAGACGACAGGGCCTGGAAACACCATATATTTT.